The present TCR beta chain was sequenced within a study of blood T cell repertoires in COVID-19. Study-wide background: Acute and convalescent COVID-19 samples came from the United States, Italy and Spain. T cells, B-cell-depleted T cells, or PBMCs provided the cDNA or gDNA that served as material.

As handled by the study authors: Scientists estimated how many nucleated cells there were by amplifying reference gene primers. The assay was immunoSEQ multiplex PCR, and TCRdb's table has in-frame clones only and misses some. Clonal size and the V and J genes are those of that table, whereas D and trimming came from the DNA. Of about 120,000 clones in the sample, approximately 85% were seen once. Germline V gene lookup returns CDR1 LGHNT and CDR2 FRNRAP. The CDR3 runs 17 residues. V lost 1 base, J lost 5 bases, and 20 bases lay in between. This chain connects TRBV12-5 to TRBJ1-1; D perhaps matches TRBD1 (5 bases). The sequencing input was peripheral blood. The origin of this receptor is a man older than 75 with active or convalescent COVID-19. The CDR3 sequence is CASGLGAIGGRRTEAFF. CDR3 nucleotides: TGTGCTAGTGGTTTGGGTGCCATCGGGGGTCGAAGGACTGAAGCTTTCTTT. The full variable domain, in which reference TRBV12-5 and TRBJ1-1 provide the parts outside the CDR3, is DARVTQTPRHKVTEMGQEVTMRCQPILGHNTVFWYRQTMMQGLELLAYFRNRAPLDDSGMPKDRFSAEMPDATLATLKIQPSEPRDSAVYFCASGLGAIGGRRTEAFFGQGTRLTVV.